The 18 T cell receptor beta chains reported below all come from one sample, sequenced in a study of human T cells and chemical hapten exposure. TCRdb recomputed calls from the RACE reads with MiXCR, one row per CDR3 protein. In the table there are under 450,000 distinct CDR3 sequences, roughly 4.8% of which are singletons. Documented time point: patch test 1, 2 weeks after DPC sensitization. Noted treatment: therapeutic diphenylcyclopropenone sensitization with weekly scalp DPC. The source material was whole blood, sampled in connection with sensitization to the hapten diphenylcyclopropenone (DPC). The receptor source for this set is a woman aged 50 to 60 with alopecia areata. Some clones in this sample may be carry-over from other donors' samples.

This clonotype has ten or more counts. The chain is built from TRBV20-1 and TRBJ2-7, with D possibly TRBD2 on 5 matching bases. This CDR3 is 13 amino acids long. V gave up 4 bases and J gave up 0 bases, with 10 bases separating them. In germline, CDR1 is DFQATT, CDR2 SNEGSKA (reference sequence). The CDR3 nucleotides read TGCAGTGCTACTAGCTACAGCTCCTACGAGCAGTACTTC. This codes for CSATSYSSYEQYF.

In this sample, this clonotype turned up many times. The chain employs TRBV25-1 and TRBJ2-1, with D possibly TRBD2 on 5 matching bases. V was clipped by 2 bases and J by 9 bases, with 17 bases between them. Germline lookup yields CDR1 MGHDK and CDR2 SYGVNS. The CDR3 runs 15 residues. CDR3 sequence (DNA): TGTGCCAGCAGTGAAGATAACCGGCGGGTGGGTGAGCAGTTCTTC. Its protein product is CASSEDNRRVGEQFF. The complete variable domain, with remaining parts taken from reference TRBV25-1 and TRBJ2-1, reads EADIYQTPRYLVIGTGKKITLECSQTMGHDKMYWYQQDPGMELHLIHYSYGVNSTEKGDLSSESTVSRIRTEHFPLTLESARPSHTSQYLCASSEDNRRVGEQFFGPGTRLTVL.

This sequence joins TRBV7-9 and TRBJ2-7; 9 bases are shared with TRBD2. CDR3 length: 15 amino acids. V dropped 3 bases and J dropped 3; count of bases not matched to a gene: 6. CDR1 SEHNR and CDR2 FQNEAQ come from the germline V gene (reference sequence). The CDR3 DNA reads TGTGCCAGCAGCTTTCCACTAGCGGGTAACTACGAGCAGTACTTC. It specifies CASSFPLAGNYEQYF.

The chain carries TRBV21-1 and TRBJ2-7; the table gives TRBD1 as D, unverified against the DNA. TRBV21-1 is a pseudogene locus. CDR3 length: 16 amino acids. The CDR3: CASSKVTRDRDYEQYF. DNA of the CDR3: TGTGCCAGCAGCAAAGTAACCCGGGACAGGGACTACGAGCAGTACTTC.

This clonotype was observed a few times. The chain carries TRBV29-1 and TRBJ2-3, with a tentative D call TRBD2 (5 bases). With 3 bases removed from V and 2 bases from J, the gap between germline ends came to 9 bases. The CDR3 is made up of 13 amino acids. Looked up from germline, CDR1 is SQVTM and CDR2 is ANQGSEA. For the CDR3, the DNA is TGCAGCGTTGACCGAGCGGTCACAGATACGCAGTATTTT. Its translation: CSVDRAVTDTQYF.

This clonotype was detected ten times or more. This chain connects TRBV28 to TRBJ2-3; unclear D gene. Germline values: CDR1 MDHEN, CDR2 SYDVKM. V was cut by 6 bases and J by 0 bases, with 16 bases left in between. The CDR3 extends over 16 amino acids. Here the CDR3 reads CASSPLPRLSTDTQYF. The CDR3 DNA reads TGTGCCAGCAGCCCACTACCGAGGCTCAGCACAGATACGCAGTATTTT.

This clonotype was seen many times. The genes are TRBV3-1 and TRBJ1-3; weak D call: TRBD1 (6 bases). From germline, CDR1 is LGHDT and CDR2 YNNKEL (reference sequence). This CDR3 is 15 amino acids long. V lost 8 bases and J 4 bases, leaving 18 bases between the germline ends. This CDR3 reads CASGAGGASGNTIYF. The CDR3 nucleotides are TGTGCCAGCGGGGCCGGGGGCGCTTCGGGAAACACCATATATTTT.

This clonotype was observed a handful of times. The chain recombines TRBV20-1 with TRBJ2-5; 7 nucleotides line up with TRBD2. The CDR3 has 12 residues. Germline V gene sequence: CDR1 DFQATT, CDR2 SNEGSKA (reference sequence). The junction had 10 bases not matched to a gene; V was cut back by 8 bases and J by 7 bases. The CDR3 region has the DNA TGCAGTCCCTTGGGGGGGATTGCGACCCAGTACTTC. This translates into CSPLGGIATQYF.

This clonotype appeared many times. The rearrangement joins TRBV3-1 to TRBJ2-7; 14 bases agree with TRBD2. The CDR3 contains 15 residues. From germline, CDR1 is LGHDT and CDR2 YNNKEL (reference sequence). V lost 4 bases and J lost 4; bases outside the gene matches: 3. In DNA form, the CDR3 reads TGTGCCAGCAGCCTCGGACTAGCGGGGGGTTACGAGCAGTACTTC. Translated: CASSLGLAGGYEQYF.

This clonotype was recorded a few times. CDR3 bases: TGCGCCAGCAGCCAGGAGCACTATGGCTACACCTTC. Translating it yields CASSQEHYGYTF. The chain recombines TRBV4-3 with TRBJ1-2; D uncertain. Germline V CDR1 and CDR2: LGHNA, YSLEER. The CDR3 is made up of 12 amino acids. V gave up 3 bases and J gave up 3 bases, with 5 bases separating them.

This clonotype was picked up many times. The CDR3 loop is CASSLDRSRDTQYF. Here the CDR3 DNA reads TGTGCCAGCAGCTTAGATAGGAGTAGGGATACGCAGTATTTT. This chain links TRBV11-2 with TRBJ2-3, with unresolved D. CDR3 length equals 14 residues. V was pared by 0 bases and J by 6 bases, with 10 bases between. Germline loops: CDR1 SGHAT, CDR2 FQNNGV.

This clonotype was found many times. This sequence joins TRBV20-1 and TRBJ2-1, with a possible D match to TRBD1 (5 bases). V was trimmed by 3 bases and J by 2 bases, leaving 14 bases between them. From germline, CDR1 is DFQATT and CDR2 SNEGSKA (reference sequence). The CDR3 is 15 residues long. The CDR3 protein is CSARGLRSTYNEQFF. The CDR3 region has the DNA TGCAGTGCTAGGGGGCTAAGGTCCACCTACAATGAGCAGTTCTTC.

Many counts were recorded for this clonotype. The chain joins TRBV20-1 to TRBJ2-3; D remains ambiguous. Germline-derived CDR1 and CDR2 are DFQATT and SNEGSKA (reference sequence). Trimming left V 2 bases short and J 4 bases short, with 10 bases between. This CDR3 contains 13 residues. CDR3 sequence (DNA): TGCAGTGCTAGAAGGGCGGCCTCAGATACGCAGTATTTT. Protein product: CSARRAASDTQYF.

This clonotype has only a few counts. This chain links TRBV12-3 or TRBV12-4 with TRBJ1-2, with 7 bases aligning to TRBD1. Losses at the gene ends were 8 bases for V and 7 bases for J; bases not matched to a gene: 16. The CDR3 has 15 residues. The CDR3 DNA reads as TGTGCCAGCGCCTCATCAGAGGGGGCGCGTCGTGGCTACACCTTC. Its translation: CASASSEGARRGYTF.

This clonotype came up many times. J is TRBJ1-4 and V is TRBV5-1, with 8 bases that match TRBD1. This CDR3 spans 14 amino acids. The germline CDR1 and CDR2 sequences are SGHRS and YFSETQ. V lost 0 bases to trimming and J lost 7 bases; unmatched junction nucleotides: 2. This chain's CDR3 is CASSLGQGSEKLFF. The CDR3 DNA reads TGCGCCAGCAGCTTGGGACAGGGGAGTGAAAAACTGTTTTTT.

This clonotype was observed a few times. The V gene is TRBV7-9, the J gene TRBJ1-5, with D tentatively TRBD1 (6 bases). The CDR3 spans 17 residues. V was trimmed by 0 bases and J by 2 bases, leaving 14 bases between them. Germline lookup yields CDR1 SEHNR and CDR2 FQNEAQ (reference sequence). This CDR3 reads CASSLALSTGRNQPQHF. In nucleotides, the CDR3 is TGTGCCAGCAGCTTAGCCCTTTCTACAGGGCGCAATCAGCCCCAGCATTTT.

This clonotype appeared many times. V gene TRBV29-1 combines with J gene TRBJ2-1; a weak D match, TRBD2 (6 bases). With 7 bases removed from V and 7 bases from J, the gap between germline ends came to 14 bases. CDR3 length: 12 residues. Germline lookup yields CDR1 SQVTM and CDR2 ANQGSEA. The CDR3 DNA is TGCAGCGCCGGGGGACTTAATAATGAGCAGTTCTTC. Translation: CSAGGLNNEQFF.

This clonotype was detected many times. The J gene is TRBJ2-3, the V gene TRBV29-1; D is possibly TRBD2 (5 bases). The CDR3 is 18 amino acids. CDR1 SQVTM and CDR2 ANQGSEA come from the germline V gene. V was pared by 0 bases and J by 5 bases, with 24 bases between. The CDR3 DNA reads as TGCAGCGTTGAAGATCCGGTGTCGGTCCAGGACTTAGGAGATACGCAGTATTTT. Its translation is CSVEDPVSVQDLGDTQYF.